The sequence of this T cell receptor beta chain was determined in a study of CD4 and CD8 cells across lung adenocarcinoma regions. TCRdb passed the PCR reads through MiXCR, listing each CDR3 protein once. Of about 20,000 distinct CDR3 sequences in the sample, roughly half are singletons; the top ten hold roughly 29%. V lost 6 bases and J lost 4, with 15 bases in between. The CDR3 is 14 residues long. CDR1 is MNHNS and CDR2 is SASEGT in the germline V gene. In this sample, this clonotype turned up a few times. The chain has TRBV6-1 and TRBJ1-1; the D is unclear. The specimen was CD8+ T cells from the center of a lung tumor. This TCR was recovered from a female donor with lung adenocarcinoma. The CD4 and CD8 labels of this study may be unreliable. In DNA form, the CDR3 reads TGTGCCAGCAGCATCGAGGGAACGGGCACTGAAGCTTTCTTT. This translates into CASSIEGTGTEAFF.